This T cell receptor (beta chain) emerged from a study of blood T cell repertoires in COVID-19. Turning to the study itself: Collection of acute and convalescent COVID-19 samples took place in the United States, Italy and Spain. The cDNA or gDNA used as material had been derived from T cells, B-cell-depleted T cells, or PBMCs.

Original methodology: Researchers report that nucleated cell counts were estimated from reference gene primer amplification. The protocol was immunoSEQ multiplex PCR, while the TCRdb copy is restricted to in-frame clones and leaves out a portion. The D gene and trimming were derived from the DNA, and the V and J assignments and clone size from that table. There are 100,000 to 150,000 clones in the sample; approximately 84% occur only once, and roughly 15% lies in the top ten. The CDR3 runs to 15 residues. Germline values: CDR1 LGHNA, CDR2 YSLEER. V shed 1 base, J shed 4 bases, and the junction held 7 bases outside the gene matches.

This receptor was obtained from a woman older than 75 with acute or convalescent COVID-19. The chain joins TRBV4-3 to TRBJ2-7; 7 bases fit TRBD2. The sequenced sample consisted of peripheral blood. CDR3 sequence: CASSQAPGGPYEQYF. Written as DNA, the CDR3 is TGCGCCAGCAGCCAAGCTCCGGGAGGTCCATACGAGCAGTACTTC.